One T cell receptor (beta chain) is described in this entry. The data are from a study of shared clonotypes between healthy human individuals. Samples underwent the assay at deep level. TCRdb keeps only in-frame clones here, not all; method: immunoSEQ multiplex PCR. Of hundreds of thousands of clones in the sample, 76% were seen once. With 4 bases removed from V and 0 bases from J, the gap between germline ends came to 10 bases. This CDR3 has 14 residues. Germline V CDR1 and CDR2: SGHRS, YFSETQ. Sequencing input: PBMCs. The sequence was obtained from a woman between 40 and 50 years old in good health. Some clones in this sample may be carry-over from other donors' samples. The chain couples TRBV5-1 to TRBJ2-5, with D hard to call. CDR3 protein: CASSRLGHQETQYF. DNA for the CDR3: TGCGCCAGCAGCCGCCTGGGCCACCAAGAGACCCAGTACTTC.